The 20 T cell receptor beta chains below come from one sample, sequenced in a study of T cell clones after liver transplantation (dated by TCRdb to about 2019). Receptor amplification or capture employed the immunoSEQ multiplex PCR assay. Imported from immuneACCESS, the table was reduced by TCRdb to in-frame sequences with V and J called. These copies leave out some clones; in studies compared against another copy, an unresolved V gene accounts for under half, and the cause of the remainder is not known. The sample includes about 21,000 clones, with 93% observed a single time. About 25% of the sample rests with the top ten. This specimen consisted of CD8+ T cells from blood, obtained less than 27 months after liver transplant. Receptor source: a human patient who received a liver transplant. After transplantation, some T cells may belong to the graft donor instead of the recipient.

J is TRBJ2-3 and V is TRBV13, with a weak D call TRBD2 (7 bases). Germline V gene lookup returns CDR1 PRHDT and CDR2 FYEKMQ (reference sequence). The V gene lost 3 bases and the J gene lost 6 bases, with 19 bases spanning the gap. This CDR3 has 16 amino acids. CDR3 amino acids: CASSLGRGGVWDTQYF. The CDR3 nucleotides are TGTGCCAGCAGCTTGGGAAGGGGGGGAGTCTGGGATACGCAGTATTTT.

The rearrangement links TRBV29-1 to TRBJ2-7, with D unclear. The germline V gene encodes CDR1 SQVTM and CDR2 ANQGSEA. The CDR3 runs 11 residues. Between the trimmed V and J ends, which lost 6 bases and 0 bases, there was a span of 6 bases. CDR3 in DNA: TGCAGCGTGGGTAGCTCCTACGAGCAGTACTTC. Residues: CSVGSSYEQYF.

This clone appeared a single time. The rearrangement uses TRBV7-6 and TRBJ2-1; 13 bases map to TRBD2. There are 16 residues in the CDR3. The ends lost 1 base at V and 8 bases at J; junction bases unmatched: 5. Germline V gives CDR1 SGHVS, CDR2 FNYEAQ. The CDR3 sequence is CASSLVTSGRGDEQFF. The CDR3 DNA follows: TGTGCCAGCAGCTTAGTCACTAGCGGGAGGGGTGATGAGCAGTTCTTC.

The rearrangement uses TRBV10-3 and TRBJ1-1; D remains unclear. The CDR3 covers 14 residues. V shed 2 bases and J shed 4 bases, with 11 bases lying between them. Germline-derived CDR1 and CDR2 are ENHRY and SYGVKD. Written as DNA, the CDR3 is TGTGCCATCAGTGAGCCAAATTTGAGCACTGAAGCTTTCTTT. Its translation is CAISEPNLSTEAFF.

This clone was detected only once. The V gene is TRBV7-6, the J gene TRBJ2-3; a possible D gene is TRBD2 (6 bases). The CDR3 loop spans 16 amino acids. The V and J ends lost 5 bases and 0 bases respectively, with 15 bases between them. Germline V gene data show CDR1 as SGHVS and CDR2 as FNYEAQ. The CDR3 loop reads CASSATGTSSTDTQYF. CDR3 DNA sequence: TGTGCCAGCAGCGCGACCGGGACTTCTAGCACAGATACGCAGTATTTT.

This chain connects TRBV13 to TRBJ2-7; perhaps D is TRBD1 or TRBD2 (5 bases each). V shed 3 bases and J shed 0 bases, with 12 bases lying between them. CDR3 size: 15 residues. Germline-derived CDR1 and CDR2 are PRHDT and FYEKMQ (reference sequence). CDR3 sequence reads: CASSFGTGSSYEQYF. For the CDR3, the DNA is TGTGCCAGCAGCTTTGGGACGGGAAGCTCCTACGAGCAGTACTTC.

The J gene is TRBJ1-1, the V gene TRBV14; no definite D call. Trimming cost V 3 bases and J 0 bases, with 8 bases left between them. The CDR3 spans 14 residues. Germline V gene data show CDR1 as SGHDN and CDR2 as FVKESK. The CDR3 DNA is TGTGCCAGCAGCCAGCCTGAGCTGAACACTGAAGCTTTCTTT. Its translation: CASSQPELNTEAFF.

This chain links TRBV19 with TRBJ2-1; possibly TRBD2 for D (6 bases). The germline V gene has CDR1 LNHDA and CDR2 SQIVND (reference sequence). The CDR3 contains 15 residues. Trimming stripped 5 bases from V and 2 bases from J, with 13 bases between. This chain's CDR3 is CASSVWGEAYNEQFF. DNA for the CDR3: TGTGCCAGTAGTGTCTGGGGGGAGGCCTACAATGAGCAGTTCTTC.

The chain combines TRBV11-3 with TRBJ2-2; D gene unclear. The CDR3 is 13 residues long. Germline CDR1 reads SGHNT; CDR2 reads YENEEA. Trimming pared 2 bases from V and 10 bases from J, leaving 11 bases between. CDR3 coding DNA: TGTGCCAGCAGCTTATGGCCGCCGCAGGAGCTGTTTTTT. Amino acids: CASSLWPPQELFF.

The chain employs TRBV19 and TRBJ2-2; D not certain. CDR3 length: 11 amino acids. Trimming took 1 base from V and 7 from J, leaving 1 base between them. Germline-derived CDR1 and CDR2 are LNHDA and SQIVND (reference sequence). The CDR3 DNA sequence: TGTGCCAGTAGTATAGGCGGGGAGCTGTTTTTT. Translated, it gives CASSIGGELFF.

V usage is TRBV9 and J usage is TRBJ1-3; D is perhaps TRBD1 (5 bases). V was pared by 3 bases and J by 2 bases, with 12 bases between. Germline loops: CDR1 SGDLS, CDR2 YYNGEE. The CDR3 extends over 15 amino acids. The CDR3 DNA sequence: TGTGCCAGCAGCGGGGGCGGGACCCCTGGAAACACCATATATTTT. Amino acids: CASSGGGTPGNTIYF.

V gene TRBV10-2 combines with J gene TRBJ1-5, with D maybe TRBD1 (5 bases). The V gene's germline CDR1 is WSHSY and CDR2 SAAADI. V dropped 4 bases and J dropped 5 bases, with 6 bases sitting between them. The CDR3 contains 12 residues. The CDR3 DNA reads as TGCGCCAGCAGTGTGGGGGATCAGCCCCAGCATTTT. Translation: CASSVGDQPQHF.

J is TRBJ2-7 and V is TRBV27; D is ambiguous. The CDR3 length is 13 residues. Trimming removed 5 bases at V and 2 bases at J, with 10 bases between. Germline CDR1 and CDR2: MNHEY and SMNVEV (reference sequence). The CDR3 DNA reads TGTGCCAGCAGTATAGCCAGAGCCTACGAGCAGTACTTC. It specifies CASSIARAYEQYF.

This clone was detected only once. The J gene is TRBJ2-7, the V gene TRBV7-9; 9 nucleotides align to TRBD2. V gave up 5 bases and J gave up 2 bases; unmatched junction bases: 4. CDR1 and CDR2 (germline): SEHNR, FQNEAQ (reference sequence). The CDR3 totals 14 residues. In DNA form, the CDR3 reads TGTGCCAGCAGCCCTATAGCGGGGGCCTACGAGCAGTACTTC. This sequence encodes CASSPIAGAYEQYF.

The V call is TRBV30, the J call TRBJ1-1; D uncertain. Germline V gene sequence: CDR1 GTSNPN, CDR2 SVGIG (reference sequence). The CDR3 has 12 amino acids. With 3 bases removed from V and 6 bases from J, the gap between germline ends came to 11 bases. The CDR3 reads CAWRDARAEAFF. DNA of the CDR3: TGTGCCTGGAGGGATGCAAGGGCTGAAGCTTTCTTT.

CDR3 bases: TGTGCCAGCAGTTTATCCGGAAGTTCCGAGCAGTACTTC. Translating it yields CASSLSGSSEQYF. V and J are TRBV27 and TRBJ2-7; D not resolved. The length of the CDR3 is 13 residues. Trimming took 0 bases from V and 6 from J, leaving 9 bases between them. Germline assignment: CDR1 MNHEY and CDR2 SMNVEV (reference sequence).

This clone was recorded once. The chain recombines TRBV19 with TRBJ2-7, with 10 bases that match TRBD2. Unmatched junction bases numbered 2, after V lost 5 bases and J lost 1 base. The CDR3 has 14 amino acids. Germline CDR1 reads LNHDA; CDR2 reads SQIVND (reference sequence). CDR3 bases: TGTGCCAGTAGTGGTAGCGGGGGGTCCTACGAGCAGTACTTC. Translating gives CASSGSGGSYEQYF.

The rearrangement uses TRBV6-6 and TRBJ1-1; 10 positions match TRBD1. After removal of 6 bases from V and 1 base from J, the junction contained 8 bases not matched to a gene. There are 16 residues in the CDR3. Looked up from germline, CDR1 is MNHNY and CDR2 is SVGAGI (reference sequence). CDR3 DNA sequence: TGTGCCAGCAGCCCGGGACAGGGGTTTAGGAACACTGAAGCTTTCTTT. Its translation: CASSPGQGFRNTEAFF.

V and J are TRBV4-2 and TRBJ2-4; TRBD2 matches 16 bases. Germline trimming cut 5 bases from V and 1 base from J; bases unmatched to any gene: 11. This CDR3 is built from 20 residues. Per germline, CDR1 LGHNA and CDR2 YNFKEQ. The CDR3 sequence is CASSKGLAGGNERAKNIQYF. The CDR3, as DNA: TGTGCCAGCAGCAAGGGACTAGCGGGAGGGAATGAGAGGGCCAAAAACATTCAGTACTTC.

The chain employs TRBV27 and TRBJ2-5; 8 bases are a match to TRBD2. TRBJ2-7 matches the DNA end more closely, so the J call is doubtful. This CDR3 has 15 residues. Germline V gene lookup returns CDR1 MNHEY and CDR2 SMNVEV (reference sequence). For the CDR3, the DNA is TGTGCCAGCAGTAACAGACTAGCGAGAGAGTTCGAGCAGTACTTC. Its protein is CASSNRLAREFEQYF.